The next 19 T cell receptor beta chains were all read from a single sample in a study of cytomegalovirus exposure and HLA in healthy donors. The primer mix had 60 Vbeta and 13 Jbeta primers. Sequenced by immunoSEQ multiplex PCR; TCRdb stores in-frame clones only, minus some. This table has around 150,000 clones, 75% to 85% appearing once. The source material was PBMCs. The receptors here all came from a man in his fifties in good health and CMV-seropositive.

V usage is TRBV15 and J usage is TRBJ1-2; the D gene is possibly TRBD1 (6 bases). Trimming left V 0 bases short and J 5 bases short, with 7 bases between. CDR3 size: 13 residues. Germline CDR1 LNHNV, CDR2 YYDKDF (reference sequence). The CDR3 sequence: CATSRDGQYGYTF. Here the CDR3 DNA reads TGTGCCACCAGCAGAGACGGACAGTATGGCTACACCTTC.

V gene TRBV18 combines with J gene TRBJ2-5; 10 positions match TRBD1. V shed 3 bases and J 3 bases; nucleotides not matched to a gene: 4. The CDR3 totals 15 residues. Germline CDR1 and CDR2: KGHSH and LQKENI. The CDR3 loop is CASSPPGQGKETQYF. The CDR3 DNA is TGTGCCAGCTCACCGCCGGGACAGGGGAAAGAGACCCAGTACTTC.

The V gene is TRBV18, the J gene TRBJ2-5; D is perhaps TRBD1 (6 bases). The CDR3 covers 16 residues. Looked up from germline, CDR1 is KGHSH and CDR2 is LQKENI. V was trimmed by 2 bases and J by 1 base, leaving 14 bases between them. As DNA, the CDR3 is TGTGCCAGCTCACCAACCGGGCCCAGGGGCCAAGAGACCCAGTACTTC. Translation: CASSPTGPRGQETQYF.

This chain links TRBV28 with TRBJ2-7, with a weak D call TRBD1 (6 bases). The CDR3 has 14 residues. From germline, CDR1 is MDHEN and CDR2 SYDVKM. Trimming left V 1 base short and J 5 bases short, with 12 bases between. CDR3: CASSLSWQGNEQYF. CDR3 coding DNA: TGTGCCAGCAGTTTATCATGGCAGGGGAACGAGCAGTACTTC.

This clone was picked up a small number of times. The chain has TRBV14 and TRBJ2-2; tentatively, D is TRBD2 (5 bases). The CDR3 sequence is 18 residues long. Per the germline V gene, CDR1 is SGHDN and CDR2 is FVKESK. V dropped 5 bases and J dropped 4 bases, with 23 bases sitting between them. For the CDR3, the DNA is TGTGCCAGCAGCAGCCAAACGGAGGTATCCTTGTTCACCGGGGAGCTGTTTTTT. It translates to CASSSQTEVSLFTGELFF.

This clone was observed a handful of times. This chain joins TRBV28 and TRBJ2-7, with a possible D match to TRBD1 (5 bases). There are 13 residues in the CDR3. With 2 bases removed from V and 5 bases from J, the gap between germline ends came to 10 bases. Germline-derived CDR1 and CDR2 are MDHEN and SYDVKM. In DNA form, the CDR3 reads TGTGCCAGCAGTTTAATACAGGACAACGAGCAGTACTTC. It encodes CASSLIQDNEQYF.

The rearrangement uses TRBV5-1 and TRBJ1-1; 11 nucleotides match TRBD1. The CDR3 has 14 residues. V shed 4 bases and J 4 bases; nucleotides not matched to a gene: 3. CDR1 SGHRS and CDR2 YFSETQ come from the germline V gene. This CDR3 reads CASSGGQGGTEAFF. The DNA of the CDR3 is TGCGCCAGCAGCGGGGGACAGGGGGGCACTGAAGCTTTCTTT. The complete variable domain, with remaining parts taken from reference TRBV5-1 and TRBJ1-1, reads KAGVTQTPRYLIKTRGQQVTLSCSPISGHRSVSWYQQTPGQGLQFLFEYFSETQRNKGNFPGRFSGRQFSNSRSEMNVSTLELGDSALYLCASSGGQGGTEAFFGQGTRLTVV.

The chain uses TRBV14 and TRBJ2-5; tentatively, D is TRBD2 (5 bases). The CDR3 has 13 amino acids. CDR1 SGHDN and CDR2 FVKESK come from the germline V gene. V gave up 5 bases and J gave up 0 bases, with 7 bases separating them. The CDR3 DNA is TGTGCCAGCAGCTTAGCGCACCAAGAGACCCAGTACTTC. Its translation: CASSLAHQETQYF.

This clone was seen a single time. The CDR3 loop is CASTTLDRGNTEAFF. CDR3 nucleotide sequence: TGTGCCAGTACGACCCTGGACAGGGGAAACACTGAAGCTTTCTTT. The gene calls are TRBV19 and TRBJ1-1; 9 bases match TRBD1. This CDR3 spans 15 amino acids. The ends lost 7 bases at V and 2 bases at J; junction bases unmatched: 8. Germline lookup yields CDR1 LNHDA and CDR2 SQIVND (reference sequence).

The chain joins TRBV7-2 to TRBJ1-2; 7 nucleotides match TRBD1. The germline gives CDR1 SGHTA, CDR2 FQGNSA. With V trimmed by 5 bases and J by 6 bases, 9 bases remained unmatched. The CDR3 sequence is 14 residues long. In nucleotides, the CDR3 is TGTGCCAGCAGCCCTCGCTCGACAGGGCATGGCTACACCTTC. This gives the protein CASSPRSTGHGYTF.

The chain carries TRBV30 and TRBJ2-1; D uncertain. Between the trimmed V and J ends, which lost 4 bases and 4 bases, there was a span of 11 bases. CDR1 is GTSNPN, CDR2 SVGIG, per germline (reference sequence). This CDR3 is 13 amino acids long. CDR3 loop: CAWTFGFYNEQFF. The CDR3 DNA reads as TGTGCCTGGACGTTCGGGTTTTACAATGAGCAGTTCTTC.

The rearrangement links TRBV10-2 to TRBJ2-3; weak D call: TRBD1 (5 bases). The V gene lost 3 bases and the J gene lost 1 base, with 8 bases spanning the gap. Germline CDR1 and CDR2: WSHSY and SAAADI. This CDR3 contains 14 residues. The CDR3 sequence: CASSDTGGTDTQYF. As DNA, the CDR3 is TGCGCCAGCAGTGACACAGGTGGCACAGATACGCAGTATTTT.

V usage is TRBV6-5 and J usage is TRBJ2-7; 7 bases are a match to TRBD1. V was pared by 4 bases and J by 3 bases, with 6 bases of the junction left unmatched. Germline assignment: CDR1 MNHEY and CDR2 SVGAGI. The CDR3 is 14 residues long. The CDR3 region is CASSSDRLLYEQYF. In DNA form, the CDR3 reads TGTGCCAGCAGTTCGGACAGGTTACTCTACGAGCAGTACTTC.

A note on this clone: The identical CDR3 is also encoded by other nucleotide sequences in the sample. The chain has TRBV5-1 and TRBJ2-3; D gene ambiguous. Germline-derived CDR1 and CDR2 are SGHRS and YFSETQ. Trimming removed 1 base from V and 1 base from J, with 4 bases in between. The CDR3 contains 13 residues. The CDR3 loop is CASSLSGTDTQYF. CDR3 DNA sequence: TGCGCCAGCAGCTTGAGCGGCACAGATACGCAGTATTTT. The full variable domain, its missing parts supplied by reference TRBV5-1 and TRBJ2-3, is KAGVTQTPRYLIKTRGQQVTLSCSPISGHRSVSWYQQTPGQGLQFLFEYFSETQRNKGNFPGRFSGRQFSNSRSEMNVSTLELGDSALYLCASSLSGTDTQYFGPGTRLTVL.

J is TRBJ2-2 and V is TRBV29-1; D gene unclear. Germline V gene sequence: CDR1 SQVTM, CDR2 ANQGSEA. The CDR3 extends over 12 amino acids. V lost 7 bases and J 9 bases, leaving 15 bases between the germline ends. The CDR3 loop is CSGLDSSRELFF. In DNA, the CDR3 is TGCAGCGGCCTCGACTCCAGCCGGGAGCTGTTTTTT.

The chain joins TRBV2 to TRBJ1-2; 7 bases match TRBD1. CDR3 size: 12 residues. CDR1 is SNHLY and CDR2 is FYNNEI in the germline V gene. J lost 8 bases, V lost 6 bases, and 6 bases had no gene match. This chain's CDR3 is CASRTGSDGYTF. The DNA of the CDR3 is TGTGCCAGCAGGACAGGGAGTGACGGCTACACCTTC.

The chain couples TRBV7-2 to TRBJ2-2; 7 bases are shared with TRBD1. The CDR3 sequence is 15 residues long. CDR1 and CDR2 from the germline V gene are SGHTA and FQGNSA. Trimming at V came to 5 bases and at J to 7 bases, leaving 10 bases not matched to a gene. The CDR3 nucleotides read TGTGCCAGCAGCCCCCATCCACAGGGGTTCGGGGAGCTGTTTTTT. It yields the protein CASSPHPQGFGELFF.

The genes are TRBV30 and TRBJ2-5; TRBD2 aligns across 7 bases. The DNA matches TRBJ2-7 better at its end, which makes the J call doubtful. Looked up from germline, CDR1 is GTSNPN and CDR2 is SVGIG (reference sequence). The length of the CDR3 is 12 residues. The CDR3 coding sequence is TGTGCCTGGGGGCCGGGGGGCTACGAGCAGTACTTC. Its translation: CAWGPGGYEQYF.

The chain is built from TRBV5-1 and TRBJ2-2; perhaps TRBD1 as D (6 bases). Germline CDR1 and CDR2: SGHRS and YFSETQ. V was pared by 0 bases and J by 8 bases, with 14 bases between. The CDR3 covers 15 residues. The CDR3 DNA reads TGCGCCAGCAGCTTGGCTGAAGCAGGGGCAGGGGAGCTGTTTTTT. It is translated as CASSLAEAGAGELFF. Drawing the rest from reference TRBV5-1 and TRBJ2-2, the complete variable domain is KAGVTQTPRYLIKTRGQQVTLSCSPISGHRSVSWYQQTPGQGLQFLFEYFSETQRNKGNFPGRFSGRQFSNSRSEMNVSTLELGDSALYLCASSLAEAGAGELFFGEGSRLTVL.